These 7 T cell receptor beta chains were all obtained from the same sample, sequenced in a study of T-cell memory formation after mild COVID-19. TCRdb itself ran the 5' RACE reads through MiXCR, one entry per CDR3 protein. The profile shows over 350,000 distinct CDR3 sequences, 20% to 25% of them singletons. Sequenced material: PBMCs or a T cell subset sorted from them (not recorded which). The receptor source for this set is an adult woman who had mild COVID-19 (a few samples of this study predate the infection). Cell type and time point are not known.

CDR3 nucleotides: TGCAGTGCCAAGGGCTTAACCTACGAGCAGTACTTC. Its protein is CSAKGLTYEQYF. This chain joins TRBV20-1 and TRBJ2-7; no firm D call. The CDR3 totals 12 residues. Trimming shortened V by 6 bases and J by 2 bases, and 11 bases separated the two germline ends. From germline, CDR1 is DFQATT and CDR2 SNEGSKA (reference sequence).

There are a few counts of this clonotype. This chain links TRBV7-9 with TRBJ2-3, with 11 bases that match TRBD2. With V trimmed by 4 bases and J by 4 bases, 10 bases remained unmatched. There are 17 residues in the CDR3. In germline, CDR1 is SEHNR, CDR2 FQNEAQ (reference sequence). This chain's CDR3 is CASSSRLAGRAPDTQYF. CDR3 DNA sequence: TGTGCCAGCAGCTCGCGACTAGCGGGACGGGCCCCAGATACGCAGTATTTT.

The chain combines TRBV4-2 with TRBJ2-1; 10 positions agree with TRBD2. V gave up 4 bases and J gave up 4 bases; unmatched junction bases: 7. Germline V lookup: CDR1 LGHNA, CDR2 YNFKEQ. The CDR3 spans 16 residues. CDR3 in DNA: TGTGCCAGCAGCCGCGGACTAGCGGAGCCTTACAATGAGCAGTTCTTC. Amino acids: CASSRGLAEPYNEQFF.

The V call is TRBV29-1, the J call TRBJ1-4; D gene unclear. The V gene lost 5 bases and the J gene lost 0 bases, with 10 bases spanning the gap. This CDR3 comprises 14 residues. The germline V gene has CDR1 SQVTM and CDR2 ANQGSEA. The chain's CDR3 is CSVLFGATNEKLFF. Here the CDR3 DNA reads TGCAGCGTTTTGTTCGGGGCAACTAATGAAAAACTGTTTTTT. Full variable domain (rest looked up from reference TRBV29-1 and TRBJ1-4): SAVISQKPSRDICQRGTSLTIQCQVDSQVTMMFWYRQQPGQSLTLIATANQGSEATYESGFVIDKFPISRPNLTFSTLTVSNMSPEDSSIYLCSVLFGATNEKLFFGSGTQLSVL.

This clonotype has more than one count but fewer than ten. The CDR3 DNA sequence: TGTGCCAGCAGTGAAAGAGGGGGCGCCGACTATGGCTACACCTTC. It yields the protein CASSERGGADYGYTF. The chain couples TRBV2 to TRBJ1-2, with TRBD1 matching 7 bases. Germline trimming cut 2 bases from V and 3 bases from J; bases unmatched to any gene: 6. CDR1 and CDR2 from the germline V gene are SNHLY and FYNNEI. This CDR3 is built from 15 residues.

This clonotype was seen a few times. The chain links TRBV29-1 to TRBJ2-7; D uncertain. Trimming took 7 bases from V and 5 from J, leaving 9 bases between them. The germline gives CDR1 SQVTM, CDR2 ANQGSEA. CDR3 length: 10 residues. The chain's CDR3 is CSARWNEQYF. The CDR3 nucleotides are TGCAGCGCCCGATGGAACGAGCAGTACTTC.

This chain uses TRBV12-3 or TRBV12-4 with TRBJ2-3; 11 bases are shared with TRBD2. The CDR3 totals 16 residues. Trimming cost V 5 bases and J 6 bases; bases outside gene matches: 10. CDR3 protein: CASSHPGLAAQDTQYF. DNA for the CDR3: TGTGCCAGCAGTCACCCGGGACTAGCGGCCCAGGATACGCAGTATTTT.